A single sample gave rise to the 3 T cell receptor beta chains below, sequenced in a study of long-term antiretroviral therapy in people with HIV. Version v3.0 of the immunoSEQ assay ran at survey level. Measured with immunoSEQ multiplex PCR; TCRdb has only the in-frame clones, and not every one. The sample has around 30,000 clones, 75% to 85% seen once. Source: unsorted PBMCs, taken around 3.3 years after starting antiretroviral therapy. All receptors come from a man aged 18 to 30 with HIV.

The chain carries TRBV5-1 and TRBJ2-2; TRBD2 aligns across 9 bases. J lost 1 base, V lost 0 bases, and 16 bases had no gene match. This CDR3 region has 21 residues. Per the germline V gene, CDR1 is SGHRS and CDR2 is YFSETQ. The DNA of the CDR3 is TGCGCCAGCAGCTTGGCCCACGGAGCGGGAGGAGGAGTTGGGAACACCGGGGAGCTGTTTTTT. Amino acid sequence: CASSLAHGAGGGVGNTGELFF. The full variable domain, rest sourced from reference TRBV5-1 and TRBJ2-2, is KAGVTQTPRYLIKTRGQQVTLSCSPISGHRSVSWYQQTPGQGLQFLFEYFSETQRNKGNFPGRFSGRQFSNSRSEMNVSTLELGDSALYLCASSLAHGAGGGVGNTGELFFGEGSRLTVL.

The chain links TRBV5-1 to TRBJ2-5; a possible D gene is TRBD1 (6 bases). The V gene lost 2 bases and the J gene lost 5 bases, with 16 bases spanning the gap. The CDR3 length is 15 residues. CDR1 and CDR2 from the germline V gene are SGHRS and YFSETQ. CDR3 protein: CASSFARGGRETQYF. The CDR3 region has the DNA TGCGCCAGCAGCTTTGCCAGGGGCGGACGGGAGACCCAGTACTTC.

This chain links TRBV2 with TRBJ2-1; 8 bases match TRBD1. V lost 3 bases to trimming and J lost 3 bases; unmatched junction nucleotides: 7. The germline V gene has CDR1 SNHLY and CDR2 FYNNEI. The CDR3 consists of 16 residues. DNA of the CDR3: TGTGCCAGCAGTGAGGCGACAGGGGTGGACTACAATGAGCAGTTCTTC. The encoded protein is CASSEATGVDYNEQFF.